This TCR beta chain was recorded in a study of CD8 T cell repertoires and HIV-1 epitope variants. Study-wide background: Twenty-five autologous and known Gag and Nef epitope variant peptides each stimulated T cells separately. The baseline condition was 1M T cells left uncultured. General observations from the study: Fewer than ten TCR beta clonotypes were antigen-specific, 5 to 7 apparently recognizing autologous or escape variants.

Regarding this clone: The antigen remains unidentified.

Per the germline V gene, CDR1 is SGHRS and CDR2 is YFSETQ. The CDR3 length is 13 residues. Trimming took off 1 base at V and 2 bases at J, with 6 bases between the two ends. The repertoire was sequenced with immunoSEQ multiplex PCR; TCRdb's copy has only in-frame clones and lacks some. In the table there are 5,000 to 6,000 clones, 60% to 65% of which are singletons. The gene calls are TRBV5-1 and TRBJ1-1; no firm D call. The TCR comes from a male donor with HIV. The sequenced material came from cultured CD8+ T cells derived from PBMCs. The CDR3 reads CASSLRVNTEAFF. CDR3 DNA sequence: TGCGCCAGCAGCTTGAGGGTTAACACTGAAGCTTTCTTT.